This T cell receptor beta chain appears in the sequencing data of a study of response to subunit inactivated influenza vaccine. General study points: Each seasonal flu vaccination may recruit only limited new T cells, authors suggested.

With respect to this clonotype: Its antigen is unknown.

TCRdb re-derived calls from the RT-PCR reads in MiXCR, one entry per CDR3 protein. The table shows about 580,000 distinct CDR3 sequences, with 14% occurring only once. Germline CDR1 is SQVTM and CDR2 is ANQGSEA. V lost 4 bases and J lost 0, with 21 bases in between. The CDR3 is made up of 17 amino acids. Sequenced material: PBMCs from blood, taken approximately 12 days after vaccination. This sequence joins TRBV29-1 and TRBJ2-5; possible D gene TRBD1, 6 bases. The receptor's source is a middle-aged man who received an inactivated influenza vaccine. CDR3 loop: CSVGGHQGQGYQETQYF. The CDR3 nucleotides read TGCAGCGTTGGGGGACATCAGGGGCAGGGGTACCAAGAGACCCAGTACTTC.